This T cell receptor beta chain was profiled in a study of sequential checkpoint blockade in melanoma. Data came from immunoSEQ multiplex PCR; TCRdb stores just in-frame clones and leaves some out. This sample carries 10,000 or so clones, about three quarters of them seen once, and the ten largest clones take over 11%. The CDR3 runs 16 residues. J lost 2 bases, V lost 0 bases, and 8 bases had no gene match. Germline assignment: CDR1 SGDLS and CDR2 YYNGEE. Sample treatment: randomized to nivolumab then ipilimumab (arm A) or the reverse (arm B). From thawed PBMCs, live CD3+CD8+ cells negative for CD19 and CD56 were sorted.

The V and J genes are TRBV9 and TRBJ2-7; TRBD2 aligns across 7 bases. The TCR was taken from a human donor with melanoma. The sequencing here drew on CD8+ T cells sorted from blood (inferred from file names), taken from a patient given nivolumab and ipilimumab in sequence. The CDR3 protein is CASSVGGGGDTYEQYF. CDR3 nucleotide sequence: TGTGCCAGCAGCGTAGGGGGGGGAGGGGATACCTACGAGCAGTACTTC. Combining the CDR3 with reference TRBV9 and TRBJ2-7 gives the whole variable domain DSGVTQTPKHLITATGQRVTLRCSPRSGDLSVYWYQQSLDQGLQFLIQYYNGEERAKGNILERFSAQQFPDLHSELNLSSLELGDSALYFCASSVGGGGDTYEQYFGPGTRLTVT.